These 10 T cell receptor beta chains were sequenced from one sample in a study of cytomegalovirus exposure and HLA in healthy donors. The PCR employed 60 Vbeta primers together with 13 Jbeta primers. TCRdb keeps only in-frame clones here, not all; method: immunoSEQ multiplex PCR. The table shows about 160,000 clones, with approximately 90% occurring only once. The source material was PBMCs. These receptors were taken from a woman in her 30s in good health and CMV-seronegative.

The chain recombines TRBV13 with TRBJ2-7, with 8 bases fitting TRBD1. The CDR3 totals 14 residues. The germline V gene has CDR1 PRHDT and CDR2 FYEKMQ (reference sequence). The trim removed 7 bases at V and 2 bases at J, leaving 7 bases unmatched. CDR3 coding DNA: TGTGCCAGCACCTCCAGGGGGCTCCCCTACGAGCAGTACTTC. It codes for CASTSRGLPYEQYF. Combining the CDR3 with reference TRBV13 and TRBJ2-7 gives the whole variable domain AAGVIQSPRHLIKEKRETATLKCYPIPRHDTVYWYQQGPGQDPQFLISFYEKMQSDKGSIPDRFSAQQFSDYHSELNMSSLELGDSALYFCASTSRGLPYEQYFGPGTRLTVT.

The chain uses TRBV9 and TRBJ2-1, with 11 bases that match TRBD2. The junction had 14 bases not matched to a gene; V was cut back by 4 bases and J by 8 bases. This CDR3 comprises 17 residues. In germline, CDR1 is SGDLS, CDR2 YYNGEE. CDR3 coding DNA: TGTGCCAGCAGCATATCTGGGGTAGCGGGAGGGGACGATGAGCAGTTCTTC. Translated, it gives CASSISGVAGGDDEQFF.

The chain employs TRBV28 and TRBJ1-4, with D unresolved. CDR1 is MDHEN, CDR2 SYDVKM, per germline. This CDR3 contains 14 residues. Trimming shortened V by 6 bases and J by 5 bases, and 13 bases separated the two germline ends. Here the CDR3 DNA reads TGTGCCAGCAGCAGCCCCCCGGGAAATGAAAAACTGTTTTTT. Translated, it gives CASSSPPGNEKLFF.

V gene TRBV10-1 combines with J gene TRBJ2-7; 8 bases map to TRBD2. The V gene's germline CDR1 is WNHNN and CDR2 SYGVQD (reference sequence). Unmatched junction bases numbered 7, after V lost 2 bases and J lost 4 bases. The CDR3 is 15 amino acids. In DNA form, the CDR3 reads TGCGCCAGCAGTGAGAACGCGGGAGGACCGTACGAGCAGTACTTC. Translated, it gives CASSENAGGPYEQYF.

The chain is built from TRBV6-6 and TRBJ2-5; D uncertain. V was shortened by 7 bases and J by 5 bases, with 14 bases between the two germline ends. This CDR3 contains 13 residues. Germline V gene lookup returns CDR1 MNHNY and CDR2 SVGAGI (reference sequence). Written as DNA, the CDR3 is TGTGCCAGCACCCCCCCCGGGTTGGAGACCCAGTACTTC. It specifies CASTPPGLETQYF.

The genes are TRBV14 and TRBJ2-3, with 11 bases that match TRBD1. With V trimmed by 4 bases and J by 7 bases, 7 bases remained unmatched. This CDR3 is 15 amino acids long. CDR1 and CDR2 from the germline V gene are SGHDN and FVKESK. CDR3: CASSPGQGARYTQYF. The CDR3 DNA is TGTGCCAGCAGCCCAGGACAGGGGGCGAGGTATACGCAGTATTTT.

The chain couples TRBV6-6 to TRBJ2-1, with 7 bases identical to TRBD2. The V and J ends lost 2 bases and 3 bases, in that order; junction bases with no gene match: 1. This CDR3 spans 14 amino acids. Germline V gives CDR1 MNHNY, CDR2 SVGAGI (reference sequence). CDR3: CASSYGGVYNEQFF. CDR3 sequence (DNA): TGTGCCAGCAGTTACGGGGGGGTCTACAATGAGCAGTTCTTC.

In this sample, this clone turned up once. V usage is TRBV4-1 and J usage is TRBJ2-3; D uncertain. V shed 8 bases and J shed 2 bases, with 11 bases lying between them. Germline loops: CDR1 MGHRA, CDR2 YSYEKL. This CDR3 has 13 residues. CDR3 DNA sequence: TGCGCCAGCTGGAGCGCCAACACAGATACGCAGTATTTT. Protein sequence: CASWSANTDTQYF.

The chain has TRBV5-1 and TRBJ2-2; maybe TRBD1 (6 bases). This CDR3 contains 15 residues. The germline CDR1 and CDR2 sequences are SGHRS and YFSETQ. Trimming removed 4 bases at V and 0 bases at J, with 10 bases between. The CDR3 coding sequence is TGCGCCAGCAGCGACGGGACATCGAACACCGGGGAGCTGTTTTTT. Protein: CASSDGTSNTGELFF.

This chain uses TRBV9 with TRBJ2-6, with a tentative D call TRBD1 (7 bases). The CDR3 spans 18 residues. Per germline, CDR1 SGDLS and CDR2 YYNGEE. V shed 4 bases and J shed 0 bases, with 17 bases lying between them. In DNA form, the CDR3 reads TGTGCCAGCAGCAGGGGGGACAGCCCTATCTCTGGGGCCAACGTCCTGACTTTC. It specifies CASSRGDSPISGANVLTF. The whole variable domain, filled in from reference TRBV9 and TRBJ2-6, reads DSGVTQTPKHLITATGQRVTLRCSPRSGDLSVYWYQQSLDQGLQFLIQYYNGEERAKGNILERFSAQQFPDLHSELNLSSLELGDSALYFCASSRGDSPISGANVLTFGAGSRLTVL.